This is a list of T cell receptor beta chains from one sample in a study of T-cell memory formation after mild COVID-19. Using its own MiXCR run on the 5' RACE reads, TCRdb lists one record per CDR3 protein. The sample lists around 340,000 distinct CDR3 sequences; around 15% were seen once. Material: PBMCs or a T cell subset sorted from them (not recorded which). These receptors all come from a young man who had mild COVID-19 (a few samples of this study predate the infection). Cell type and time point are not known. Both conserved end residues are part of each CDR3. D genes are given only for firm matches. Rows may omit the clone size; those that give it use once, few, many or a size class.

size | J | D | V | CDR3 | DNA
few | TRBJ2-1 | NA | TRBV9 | CASSVDGLRPYNEQFF | TGTGCCAGCAGCGTAGACGGACTGCGGCCCTACAATGAGCAGTTCTTC
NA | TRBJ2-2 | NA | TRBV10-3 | CAIKYGRNTGELFF | TGTGCCATCAAGTACGGGAGGAACACCGGGGAGCTGTTTTTT
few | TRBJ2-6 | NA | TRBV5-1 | CATSDGGSGANVLTF | TGCGCCACCTCCGACGGGGGCTCTGGGGCCAACGTCCTGACTTTC
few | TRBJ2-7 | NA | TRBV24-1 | CATSVYTGQYF | TGTGCCACCAGTGTGTATACAGGGCAGTACTTC
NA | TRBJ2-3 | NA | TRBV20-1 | CSASASSPYF | TGCAGTGCTAGTGCGAGCTCGCCGTATTTT
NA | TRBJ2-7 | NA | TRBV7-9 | CASSSGTPTEQYF | TGTGCCAGCAGCTCGGGGACACCGACAGAGCAGTACTTC
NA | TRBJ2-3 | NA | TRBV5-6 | CASSFDTSYTDTQYF | TGTGCCAGCAGCTTCGACACCTCTTACACAGATACGCAGTATTTT
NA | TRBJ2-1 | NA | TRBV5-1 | CASSYRAGEQFF | TGCGCCAGCAGCTACAGGGCCGGCGAGCAGTTCTTC
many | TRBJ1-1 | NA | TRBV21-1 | CASSTDTEAFF | TGTGCCAGCAGTACCGACACTGAAGCTTTCTTT
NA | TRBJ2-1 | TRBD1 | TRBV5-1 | CASSYNSGGQNEQFF | TGCGCCAGCAGCTACAATTCAGGGGGACAGAATGAGCAGTTCTTC
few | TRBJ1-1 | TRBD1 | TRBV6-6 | CASSYSEGAEAFF | TGTGCCAGCAGTTACTCAGAGGGGGCCGAAGCTTTCTTT
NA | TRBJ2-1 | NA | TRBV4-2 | CASSQGAGRPPLNEQFF | TGTGCCAGCAGCCAAGGGGCCGGGCGACCACCCCTCAATGAGCAGTTCTTC
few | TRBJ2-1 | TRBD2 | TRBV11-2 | CASSGEGGGYNEQFF | TGTGCCAGCAGCGGGGAGGGCGGGGGGTACAATGAGCAGTTCTTC
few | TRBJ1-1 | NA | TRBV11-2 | CASSWTWDPNTEAFF | TGTGCCAGCAGCTGGACTTGGGATCCGAACACTGAAGCTTTCTTT
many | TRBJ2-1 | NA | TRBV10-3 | CAISGTNGIPTSNEQFF | TGTGCCATCAGTGGAACCAACGGGATCCCGACTAGCAATGAGCAGTTCTTC
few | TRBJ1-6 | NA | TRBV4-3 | CASSQVMTAGRHSPLHF | TGCGCCAGCAGCCAAGTAATGACGGCCGGGCGGCACTCACCCCTCCACTTT
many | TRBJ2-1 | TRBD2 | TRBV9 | CASSMGLAGDNEQFF | TGTGCCAGCAGTATGGGACTAGCGGGGGACAATGAGCAGTTCTTC
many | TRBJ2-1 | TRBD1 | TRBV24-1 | CATSPGGFYNEQFF | TGTGCCACCAGTCCAGGGGGTTTCTACAATGAGCAGTTCTTC
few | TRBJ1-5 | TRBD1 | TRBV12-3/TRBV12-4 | CASSLVVGAGGNQPQHF | TGTGCCAGCAGTTTGGTTGTGGGGGCAGGGGGCAACCAGCCCCAGCATTTT
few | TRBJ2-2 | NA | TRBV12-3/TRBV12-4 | CASTLATGTELFF | TGTGCCAGCACTCTCGCCACCGGGACAGAGCTGTTTTTT
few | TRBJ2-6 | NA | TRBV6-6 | CASSYVSRGANVLTF | TGTGCCAGCAGTTACGTCTCGAGGGGGGCCAACGTCCTGACTTTC
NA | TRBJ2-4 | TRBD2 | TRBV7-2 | CASSSPGGRKNIQYF | TGTGCCAGCAGCTCCCCGGGGGGAAGAAAAAACATTCAGTACTTC
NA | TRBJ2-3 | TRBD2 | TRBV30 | CAWGFVAGGPDTQYF | TGTGCCTGGGGATTCGTAGCGGGGGGGCCAGATACGCAGTATTTT
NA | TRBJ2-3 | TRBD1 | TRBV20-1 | CSARGVGGGDTQYF | TGCAGTGCTAGAGGAGTAGGGGGCGGAGATACGCAGTATTTT
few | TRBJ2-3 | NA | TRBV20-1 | CSAPHRVRWVIDTQYF | TGCAGTGCTCCCCACAGGGTGCGATGGGTGATAGATACGCAGTATTTT
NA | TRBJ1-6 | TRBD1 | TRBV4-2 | CASSQEGQVHSPLHF | TGTGCCAGCAGCCAAGAGGGACAGGTCCATTCACCCCTCCACTTT
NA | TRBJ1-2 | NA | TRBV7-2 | CASNNPGSWGYTF | TGTGCCAGCAACAACCCAGGGAGTTGGGGCTACACCTTC
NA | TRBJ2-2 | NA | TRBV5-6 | CASSLRGLRTGELFF | TGTGCCAGCAGCTTGCGGGGCTTGCGGACCGGGGAGCTGTTTTTT
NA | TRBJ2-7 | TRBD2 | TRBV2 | CASSATAGEQYF | TGTGCCAGCAGTGCGACAGCGGGGGAGCAGTACTTC
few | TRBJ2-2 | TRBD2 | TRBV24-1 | CATSDPSGGRTGELFF | TGTGCCACCAGTGACCCGAGCGGGGGGCGGACCGGGGAGCTGTTTTTT
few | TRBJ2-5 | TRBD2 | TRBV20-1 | CSARPDPGGETQYF | TGCAGTGCTAGGCCGGACCCGGGAGGAGAGACCCAGTACTTC
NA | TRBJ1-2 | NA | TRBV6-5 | CASSYRDSRRAGYTF | TGTGCCAGCAGTTATCGCGACAGTCGCCGTGCAGGCTACACCTTC
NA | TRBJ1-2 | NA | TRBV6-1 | CASSERATNYGYTF | TGTGCCAGCAGTGAAAGGGCCACTAACTATGGCTACACCTTC
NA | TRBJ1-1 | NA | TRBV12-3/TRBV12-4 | CASSSNNRVAFF | TGTGCCAGCAGTTCCAATAACAGGGTAGCTTTCTTT
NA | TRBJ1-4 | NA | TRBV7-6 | CASSQRGEKLFF | TGTGCCAGCAGCCAGAGGGGGGAAAAACTGTTTTTT
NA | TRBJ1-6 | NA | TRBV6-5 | CASSYPGRSPLHF | TGTGCCAGCAGTTACCCAGGGCGGTCACCCCTCCACTTT
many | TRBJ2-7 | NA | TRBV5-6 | CASSLVVSYEQYF | TGTGCCAGCAGCTTAGTCGTCTCCTACGAGCAGTACTTC
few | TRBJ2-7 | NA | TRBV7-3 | CASSSGTPSEQYF | TGTGCCAGCAGCTCCGGGACGCCCAGTGAGCAGTACTTC
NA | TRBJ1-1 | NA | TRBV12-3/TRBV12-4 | CATLSQGVFVNTEAFF | TGTGCCACCCTCTCCCAGGGAGTTTTTGTTAACACTGAAGCTTTCTTT
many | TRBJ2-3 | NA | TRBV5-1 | CASSLEADTQYF | TGCGCCAGCAGCTTGGAGGCAGATACGCAGTATTTT
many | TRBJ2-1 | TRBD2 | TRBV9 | CASSGTSGGAREQFF | TGTGCCAGCAGCGGGACTAGCGGGGGGGCAAGAGAGCAGTTCTTC
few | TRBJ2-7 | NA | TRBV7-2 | CASSLVVSGSEQYF | TGTGCCAGCAGCTTAGTAGTCTCTGGGAGCGAGCAGTACTTC
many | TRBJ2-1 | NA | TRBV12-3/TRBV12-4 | CASSFDNEQFF | TGTGCCAGCAGCTTCGACAATGAGCAGTTCTTC
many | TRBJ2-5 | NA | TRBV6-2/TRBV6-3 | CASSPRQGADQETQYF | TGTGCCAGCAGTCCCCGGCAGGGTGCGGACCAAGAGACCCAGTACTTC
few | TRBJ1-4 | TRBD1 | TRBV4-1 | CASSQKNRDRGEKLFF | TGCGCCAGCAGCCAAAAAAACCGGGACAGGGGCGAAAAACTGTTTTTT
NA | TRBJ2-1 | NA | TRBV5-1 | CASSLEFYEQFF | TGCGCCAGCAGCTTGGAATTTTATGAGCAGTTCTTC
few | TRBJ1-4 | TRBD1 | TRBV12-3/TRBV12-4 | CASSPGQVEKLFF | TGTGCCAGCAGTCCCGGACAGGTAGAAAAACTGTTTTTT
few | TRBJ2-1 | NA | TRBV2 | CASSGGPGNEQFF | TGTGCCAGCAGTGGGGGCCCGGGAAATGAGCAGTTCTTC
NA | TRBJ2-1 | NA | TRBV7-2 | CASSLGRGSSYNEQFF | TGTGCCAGCAGCCTAGGACGGGGCAGCTCCTACAATGAGCAGTTCTTC
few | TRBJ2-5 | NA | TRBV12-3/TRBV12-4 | CASSTDWHQTQYF | TGTGCCAGCAGTACCGACTGGCACCAGACCCAGTACTTC
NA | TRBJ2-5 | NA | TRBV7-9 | CASSLGLAGTRGQKETQYF | TGTGCCAGCAGCTTAGGTCTGGCTGGGACTAGGGGGCAAAAAGAGACCCAGTACTTC
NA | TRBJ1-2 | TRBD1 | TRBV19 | CASKGDSFGYTF | TGTGCCAGTAAGGGGGACAGTTTTGGCTACACCTTC
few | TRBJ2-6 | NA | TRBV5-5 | CASSPNTGTGANVLTF | TGTGCCAGCAGCCCGAACACAGGGACTGGGGCCAACGTCCTGACTTTC
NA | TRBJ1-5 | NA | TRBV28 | CASSLPDRRNQPQHF | TGTGCCAGCAGTTTACCGGACAGACGCAATCAGCCCCAGCATTTT
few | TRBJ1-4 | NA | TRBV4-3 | CASSRPPRSGSATNEKLFF | TGCGCCAGCAGCCGCCCCCCGAGGTCAGGGAGTGCAACTAATGAAAAACTGTTTTTT
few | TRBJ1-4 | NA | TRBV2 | CASEAGAYEKLFF | TGTGCCAGCGAGGCGGGGGCTTATGAAAAACTGTTTTTT
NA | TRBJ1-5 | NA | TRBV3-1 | CASSQGSGLHNQPQHF | TGTGCCAGCAGCCAAGGTTCGGGATTACACAATCAGCCCCAGCATTTT
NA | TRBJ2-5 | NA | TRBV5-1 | CASSLRGRQETQYF | TGCGCCAGCAGCTTGAGGGGCAGACAAGAGACCCAGTACTTC